The clone carrying this T cell receptor beta chain was seen a handful of times. What it recognizes is unknown. TCRdb called the 5' RACE reads again in MiXCR, with one record for every CDR3 protein. The sample holds about 470,000 distinct CDR3 sequences, roughly 18% seen once. The CDR3 runs 16 residues. Per germline, CDR1 SGHRS and CDR2 YFSETQ. V lost 7 bases and J 0 bases, leaving 17 bases between the germline ends. This entry is derived from a study of T-cell memory formation after mild COVID-19. The study's findings and limits: There was a balanced CD4/CD8 profile in clones contracting day 15 to 85, and later expanders leaned CD4+.

Specimen: PBMCs or a T cell subset sorted from them (not recorded which). The TCR comes from an adult woman who had mild COVID-19 (a few samples of this study predate the infection). Cell type and time point are not known. The chain uses TRBV5-1 and TRBJ2-1; perhaps TRBD2 as D (7 bases). The CDR3 DNA follows: TGCGCCAGCGGTGGCGGGGGCCGGAGCTCCTACAATGAGCAGTTCTTC. Amino acids: CASGGGGRSSYNEQFF. Full variable domain (missing parts from reference TRBV5-1 and TRBJ2-1): KAGVTQTPRYLIKTRGQQVTLSCSPISGHRSVSWYQQTPGQGLQFLFEYFSETQRNKGNFPGRFSGRQFSNSRSEMNVSTLELGDSALYLCASGGGGRSSYNEQFFGPGTRLTVL.